This is a list of T cell receptor beta chains from one sample in a study of OX40 agonist ivuxolimab in advanced cancers. The repertoire was sequenced with immunoSEQ multiplex PCR; TCRdb's copy has only in-frame clones and lacks some. The table has roughly 45,000 clones, about 85% seen once. The specimen was CD4+ or CD8+ T cells sorted from blood, collected in a trial of the OX40 agonist ivuxolimab. Every receptor here comes from an adult with an advanced solid tumor such as melanoma, head and neck, liver or kidney cancer. Both conserved end residues are trimmed from each CDR3.

V gene	CDR3 protein
TRBV9	ASSPTEGDYGYT
TRBV4-1	ASSPSGVGLNTEAF
TRBV11-2	ASSLTRTIDTQY
TRBV28	ATERQGSAGELF
TRBV28	ASSLSSSGEGEAF
TRBV29-1	SVVGRGPNYGYT
TRBV7-6	ASSSGGDNEKLF
TRBV2	ASTPTGLEQF
TRBV5-4	ASRATGTSTEAF
TRBV12-2	ASRLLRQGWNSPLH
TRBV7-2	ASSLGVRTSNQPQH
TRBV9	ASSVEPGPNEKLF
TRBV28	ASSFSAGDNSPLH
TRBV6-5	ASSYGTGGSNEQF
TRBV28	ASSPLVGTQETQY
TRBV2	ASIGGASSSYNEQF
TRBV7-8	ASSLDRGTGELF
TRBV27	ASSLSAGQSPETQY
TRBV7-2	ASSPSGEQF
TRBV14	ASSQYGLAGVSGDEQF
TRBV4-3	ASSQDLVHGGAKINTGELF
TRBV4-1	ASSQSPVGDRPYSNQPQH
TRBV7-8	ASSLKAPNSNYGYT
TRBV5-1	ASKGGVDEQY
TRBV27	ASSQGGIWETQY
TRBV19	ASTGGPVGYT
TRBV16	ASSQWTGPNEKLF
TRBV13	ASSLNGEGPPPRGRQY
TRBV9	ASSVRGLAKYNEQF
TRBV5-4	ASSLFGAEGETQY
TRBV9	ASSSSRGGYEQY
TRBV4-1	ASSQGGSTYYEQY
TRBV6-5	ASSYYGTGADTQY
TRBV2	ASLGAGGLPGEQF
TRBV7-8	ASSSKTGGLLNTEAF
TRBV19	ASISAPSSGNTIY
TRBV6-6	ASSPGQGVRKTV
TRBV9	ASSVEGVGEKLF
TRBV25-1	ASSGQGTGNTGELF
TRBV27	ASSSWDLKQY
TRBV19	ASSDRAYTDTQY
TRBV14	ASSLSGGSYQETQY
TRBV5-6	ASSLGTIGQY
TRBV13	ASSQRGLAGRAQY
TRBV6-6	ASSDSGDQETQY
TRBV4-2	ASSQDREGRRFSGNTIY
TRBV5-1	ASSLDGGSPLH
TRBV7-3	ASSLGGDYGYT
TRBV7-9	ASSLELRSGNTIY
TRBV10-1	ASSDRAGTGGWGTGELF
TRBV7-6	ASSLSPGQGPYEQY
TRBV11-2	ASATLAGTYNEQF
TRBV4-1	ASSQAGLSGNTIY
TRBV6-5	ASSPGTSGYNEQF
TRBV5-1	ASSFIPGTRNTGELF
TRBV7-9	ASSALDGRSSYEQY
TRBV9	ASSDSGGANNEQF
TRBV27	ASSFSSGDYEQY